This paragraph reports one T cell receptor beta chain. Naive CD8 cells were CD45RO-negative, positively selected for CCR7, excluding terminally differentiated effector memory CD45RA+ cells. Between the trimmed V and J ends, which lost 5 bases and 3 bases, there was a span of 20 bases. This CDR3 spans 16 amino acids. Germline CDR1 reads MNHEY; CDR2 reads SMNVEV (reference sequence). This sample stems from a study of shared clonotypes between healthy human individuals. Study-level background: Each donor contributed plates that comprised three CD4 naive, three CD4 memory, two CD8 naive and one CD8 memory.

TCRdb's table, derived via immunoSEQ multiplex PCR, lists solely in-frame clones and lacks some. The sample yields a few hundred thousand clones, about 95% seen once. The specimen sequenced was naive CD8+ T cells sorted from blood. This clonotype was sampled from a woman aged 25 to 39 in good health. The genes are TRBV27 and TRBJ2-7, with D perhaps TRBD1 (6 bases). Here the CDR3 reads CASSPSAGTRVYEQYF. As DNA, the CDR3 is TGTGCCAGCAGTCCGAGTGCCGGGACAAGGGTCTACGAGCAGTACTTC.